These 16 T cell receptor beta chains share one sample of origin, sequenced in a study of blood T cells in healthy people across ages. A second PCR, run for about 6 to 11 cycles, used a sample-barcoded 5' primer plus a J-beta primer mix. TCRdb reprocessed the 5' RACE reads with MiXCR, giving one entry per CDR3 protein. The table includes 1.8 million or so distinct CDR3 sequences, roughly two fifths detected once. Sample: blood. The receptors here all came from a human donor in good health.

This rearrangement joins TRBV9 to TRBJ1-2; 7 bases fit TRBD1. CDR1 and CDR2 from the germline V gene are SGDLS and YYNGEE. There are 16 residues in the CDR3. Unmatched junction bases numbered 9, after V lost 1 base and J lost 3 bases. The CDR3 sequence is CASSVSTGTRDYGYTF. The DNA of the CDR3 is TGTGCCAGCAGCGTATCGACAGGGACGAGGGACTATGGCTACACCTTC.

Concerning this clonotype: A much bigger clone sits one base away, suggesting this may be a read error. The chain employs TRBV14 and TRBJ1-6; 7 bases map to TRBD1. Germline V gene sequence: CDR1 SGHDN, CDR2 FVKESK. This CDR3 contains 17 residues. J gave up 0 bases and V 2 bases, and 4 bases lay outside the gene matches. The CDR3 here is CASSQWDSSSYNSPLHF. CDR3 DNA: TGTGCCAGCAGCCAATGGGACAGCAGCTCCTATAATTCACCCCTCCACTTT.

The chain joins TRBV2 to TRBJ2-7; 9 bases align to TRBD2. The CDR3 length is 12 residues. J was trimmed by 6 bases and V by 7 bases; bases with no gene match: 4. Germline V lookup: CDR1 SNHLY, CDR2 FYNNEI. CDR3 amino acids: CASNSGGGEQYF. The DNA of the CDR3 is TGTGCCAGCAATAGCGGGGGAGGCGAGCAGTACTTC.

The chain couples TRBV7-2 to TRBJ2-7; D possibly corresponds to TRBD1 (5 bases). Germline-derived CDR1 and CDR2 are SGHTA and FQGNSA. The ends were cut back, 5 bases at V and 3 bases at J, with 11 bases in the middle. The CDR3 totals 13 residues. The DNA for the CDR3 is TGTGCCAGCAGCCCGATAGGGGTCTACGAGCAGTACTTC. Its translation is CASSPIGVYEQYF.

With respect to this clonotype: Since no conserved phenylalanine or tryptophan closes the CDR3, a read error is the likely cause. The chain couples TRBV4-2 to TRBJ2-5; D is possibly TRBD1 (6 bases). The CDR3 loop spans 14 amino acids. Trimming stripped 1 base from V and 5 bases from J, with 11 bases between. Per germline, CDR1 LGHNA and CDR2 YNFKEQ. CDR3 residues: CASSQGQVSETQYY. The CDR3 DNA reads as TGTGCCAGCAGCCAAGGACAGGTATCCGAGACCCAGTACTAC.

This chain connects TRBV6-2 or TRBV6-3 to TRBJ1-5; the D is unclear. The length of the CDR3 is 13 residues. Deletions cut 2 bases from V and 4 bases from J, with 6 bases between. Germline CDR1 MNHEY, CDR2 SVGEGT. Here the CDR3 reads CASSYTDNQPQHF. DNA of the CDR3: TGTGCCAGCAGTTACACAGATAATCAGCCCCAGCATTTT.

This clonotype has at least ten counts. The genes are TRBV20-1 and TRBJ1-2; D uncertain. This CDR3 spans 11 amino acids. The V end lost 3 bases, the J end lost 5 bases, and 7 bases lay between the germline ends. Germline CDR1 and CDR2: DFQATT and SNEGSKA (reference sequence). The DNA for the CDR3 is TGCAGTGCTAGGGACCCATATGGCTACACCTTC. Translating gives CSARDPYGYTF.

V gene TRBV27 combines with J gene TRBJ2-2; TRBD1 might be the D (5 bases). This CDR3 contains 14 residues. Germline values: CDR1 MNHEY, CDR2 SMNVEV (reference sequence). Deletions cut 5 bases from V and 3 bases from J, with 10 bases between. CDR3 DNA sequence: TGTGCCAGCAGTCCCCGACAGTACACCGGGGAGCTGTTTTTT. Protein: CASSPRQYTGELFF.

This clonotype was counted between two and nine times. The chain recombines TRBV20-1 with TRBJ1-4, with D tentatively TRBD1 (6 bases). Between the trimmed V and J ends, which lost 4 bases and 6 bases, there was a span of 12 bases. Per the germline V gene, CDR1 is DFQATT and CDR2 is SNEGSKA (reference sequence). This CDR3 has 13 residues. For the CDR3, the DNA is TGCAGTGCTACCACAGGGTTACATGAAAAACTGTTTTTT. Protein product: CSATTGLHEKLFF.

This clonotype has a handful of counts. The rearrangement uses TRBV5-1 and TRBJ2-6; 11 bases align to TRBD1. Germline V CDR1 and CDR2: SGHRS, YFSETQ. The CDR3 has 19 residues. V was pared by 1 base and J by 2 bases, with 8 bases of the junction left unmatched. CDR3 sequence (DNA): TGCGCCAGCAGCTTGCTTGGACAGGGGGCGAGAACTGGGGCCAACGTCCTGACTTTC. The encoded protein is CASSLLGQGARTGANVLTF. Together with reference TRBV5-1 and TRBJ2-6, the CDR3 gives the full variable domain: KAGVTQTPRYLIKTRGQQVTLSCSPISGHRSVSWYQQTPGQGLQFLFEYFSETQRNKGNFPGRFSGRQFSNSRSEMNVSTLELGDSALYLCASSLLGQGARTGANVLTFGAGSRLTVL.

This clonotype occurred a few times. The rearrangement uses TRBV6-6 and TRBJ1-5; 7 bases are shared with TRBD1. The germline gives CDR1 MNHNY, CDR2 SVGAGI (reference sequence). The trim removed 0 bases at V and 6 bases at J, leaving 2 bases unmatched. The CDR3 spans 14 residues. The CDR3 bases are TGTGCCAGCAGTTACTCCAGGGACAGTCAGCCCCAGCATTTT. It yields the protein CASSYSRDSQPQHF.

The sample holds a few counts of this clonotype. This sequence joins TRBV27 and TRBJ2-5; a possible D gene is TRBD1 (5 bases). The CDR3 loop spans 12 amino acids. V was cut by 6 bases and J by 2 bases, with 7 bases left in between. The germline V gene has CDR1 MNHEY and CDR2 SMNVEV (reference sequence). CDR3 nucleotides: TGTGCCAGCAGACAGGAACAAGAGACCCAGTACTTC. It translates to CASRQEQETQYF.

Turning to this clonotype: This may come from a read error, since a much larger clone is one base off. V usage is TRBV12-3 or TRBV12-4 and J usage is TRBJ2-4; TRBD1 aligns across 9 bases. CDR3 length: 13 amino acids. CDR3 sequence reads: CAGSSRDRVIQYF. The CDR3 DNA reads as TGTGCCGGCAGTAGCCGGGACAGGGTCATTCAGTACTTC.

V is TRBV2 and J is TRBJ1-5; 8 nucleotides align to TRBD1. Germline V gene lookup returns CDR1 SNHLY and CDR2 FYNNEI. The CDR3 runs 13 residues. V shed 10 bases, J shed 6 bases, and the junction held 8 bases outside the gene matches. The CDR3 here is CATQGQDAQPQHF. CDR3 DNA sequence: TGTGCCACCCAGGGACAGGATGCTCAGCCCCAGCATTTT.

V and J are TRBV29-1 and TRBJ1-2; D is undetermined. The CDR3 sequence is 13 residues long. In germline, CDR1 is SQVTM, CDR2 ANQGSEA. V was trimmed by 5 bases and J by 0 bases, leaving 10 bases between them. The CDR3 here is CSVIGVANYGYTF. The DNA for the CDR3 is TGCAGCGTTATTGGGGTAGCTAACTATGGCTACACCTTC.

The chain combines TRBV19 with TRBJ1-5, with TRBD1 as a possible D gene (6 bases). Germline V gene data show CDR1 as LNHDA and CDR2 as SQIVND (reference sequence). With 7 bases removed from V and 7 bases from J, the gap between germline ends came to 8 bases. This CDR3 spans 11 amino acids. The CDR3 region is CASKGGQPQHF. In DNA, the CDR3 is TGTGCCAGTAAAGGGGGACAGCCCCAGCATTTT.